Listed below are T cell receptor beta chains from one sample, sequenced in a study of T cells after posttransplantation cyclophosphamide. Sequencing used immunoSEQ multiplex PCR; TCRdb keeps in-frame clones, though not all of them. The sample yields approximately 27,000 clones, without any singletons. What was sequenced was PBMCs. Source of these receptors: a man in his fifties or sixties in good health, CMV-negative, and a related stem cell transplant donor. The CDR3 runs from the conserved cysteine through the conserved F or W. Each record gives: D gene, J gene, V gene, clone size, CDR3 length, CDR3 DNA, CDR3 protein. A D gene is named only where the DNA matches it firmly. The size field reads how often the clone was seen (once, few, many) or a class if it is expanded.

NA | TRBJ1-3 | TRBV11-3 | many | 14 | TGTGCCAGCAGCGCTAGCAGCTCTGGAAACACCATATATTTT | CASSASSSGNTIYF
TRBD1 | TRBJ1-3 | TRBV7-8 | many | 16 | TGTGCCAGCAGCTCGGGACAGGGGATCTCTGGAAACACCATATATTTT | CASSSGQGISGNTIYF
NA | TRBJ2-7 | TRBV5-1 | many | 14 | TGCGCCAGCAGCTTCGACAGTCTCTCCTACGAGCAGTACTTC | CASSFDSLSYEQYF
NA | TRBJ2-7 | TRBV28 | many | 13 | TGTGCCAGCAGGTCGACAGGACCCTACGAGCAGTACTTC | CASRSTGPYEQYF
TRBD1 | TRBJ2-2 | TRBV10-3 | medium-sized | 15 | TGTGCCATCACGGGGACAGGGGGATTAGGCGGGGAGCTGTTTTTT | CAITGTGGLGGELFF
NA | TRBJ1-1 | TRBV7-3 | many | 13 | TGTGCCAGCAGCCCCGGTTCTGCGACTGAAGCTTTCTTT | CASSPGSATEAFF
TRBD2 | TRBJ2-5 | TRBV11-2 | few | 12 | TGTGCCAGCAGCTTAACAGCGGGGGTGACGTACTTC | CASSLTAGVTYF
NA | TRBJ2-1 | TRBV5-1 | many | 16 | TGCGCCAGCAGCCCGCCGGGTGGCGGCGACTACAATGAGCAGTTCTTC | CASSPPGGGDYNEQFF
NA | TRBJ2-1 | TRBV9 | many | 21 | TGTGCCAGCAGCCGCAACCAGTTGGGGGGTCTGCCATCCCCAGCCTACAATGAGCAGTTCTTC | CASSRNQLGGLPSPAYNEQFF
NA | TRBJ2-7 | TRBV18 | many | 12 | TGTGCCAGCTCCCCCGACAGTTACGAGCAGTACTTC | CASSPDSYEQYF
NA | TRBJ2-7 | TRBV27 | many | 19 | TGTGCCAGCAGTTTAAGGCCATCTGGTGGGGCAGAAGGGGCCTACGAGCAGTACTTC | CASSLRPSGGAEGAYEQYF
TRBD1 | TRBJ2-5 | TRBV30 | many | 15 | TGTGCCTGGAGCGAACCGGGACAGGGAGGAGAGACCCAGTACTTC | CAWSEPGQGGETQYF
TRBD2 | TRBJ2-1 | TRBV27 | many | 14 | TGTGCCAGCAGACGCGGACTAGCGGGACATGAGCAGTTCTTC | CASRRGLAGHEQFF
NA | TRBJ2-7 | TRBV28 | few | 17 | TGTGCCAGCAGTTATCCCGTGAGGGTTTCTGACTCCTACGAGCAGTACTTC | CASSYPVRVSDSYEQYF
NA | TRBJ2-5 | TRBV7-2 | many | 13 | TGTGCCAGCAGCCCCCGGGTCCAAGAGACCCAGTACTTC | CASSPRVQETQYF
TRBD1 | TRBJ1-2 | TRBV6-5 | many | 16 | TGTGCCAGCAGTTCCCCTTCGCAGGGGGCCCTCTATGGCTACACCTTC | CASSSPSQGALYGYTF
TRBD2 | TRBJ2-2 | TRBV6-5 | many | 14 | TGTGCCAGCAGTGCGGGGGACGTCACCGGGGAGCTGTTTTTT | CASSAGDVTGELFF
TRBD1 | TRBJ2-7 | TRBV29-1 | many | 13 | TGCAGCGCTATGGACAGGGGACGGTACGAGCAGTACTTC | CSAMDRGRYEQYF
NA | TRBJ1-1 | TRBV9 | many | 13 | TGTGCCAGCAGCGTAGACATGAACACTGAAGCTTTCTTT | CASSVDMNTEAFF
TRBD1 | TRBJ1-4 | TRBV2 | many | 15 | TGTGCCAGCAGAAAAGGGGGCCTGGTTAATGAAAAACTGTTTTTT | CASRKGGLVNEKLFF
NA | TRBJ2-7 | TRBV4-1 | many | 16 | TGCGCCAGCAGCCCCTTAGGGGGACCCGGCCCCTACGAGCAGTACTTC | CASSPLGGPGPYEQYF
NA | TRBJ2-1 | TRBV7-2 | many | 11 | TGTGCCAGCAGCGCCCCTATTGAGCAGTTCTTC | CASSAPIEQFF
NA | TRBJ1-6 | TRBV19 | many | 14 | TGTGCCAGTAGTATAACAGATTATAATTCACCCCTCCACTTT | CASSITDYNSPLHF
TRBD1 | TRBJ2-2 | TRBV5-1 | many | 15 | TGCGCCAGCAGCTTGGAACAGGGGGTGGCCGGGGAGCTGTTTTTT | CASSLEQGVAGELFF
TRBD1 | TRBJ1-4 | TRBV18 | many | 18 | TGTGCCAGCTCACCCATTCCTTTAACCGGGACAGGGGATGAAAAACTGTTTTTT | CASSPIPLTGTGDEKLFF
NA | TRBJ1-5 | TRBV4-2 | many | 15 | TGTGCCAGCAGCCACCCGGACAGAAGGGGACAGCCCCAGCATTTT | CASSHPDRRGQPQHF
NA | TRBJ2-2 | TRBV6-4 | many | 14 | TGTGCCAGCAGGACCGGGGGGAACACCGGGGAGCTGTTTTTT | CASRTGGNTGELFF
NA | TRBJ1-2 | TRBV10-3 | many | 10 | TGTGCCACACAAGACTGGGGCTACACCTTC | CATQDWGYTF
NA | TRBJ2-5 | TRBV7-3 | many | 14 | TGTGCCAGCAGCCCGGCCAGCGCAGAGGGGACCCAGTACTTC | CASSPASAEGTQYF
NA | TRBJ1-1 | TRBV2 | many | 12 | TGTGCCAGCATTGAGGGGACATTTGAAGCTTTCTTT | CASIEGTFEAFF
NA | TRBJ2-5 | TRBV29-1 | many | 14 | TGCAGCGTTGGGGGGACACGTCGGGGAGAGACCCAGTACTTC | CSVGGTRRGETQYF
NA | TRBJ2-1 | TRBV27 | many | 19 | TGTGCCAGCAGTATGCAGGGGCTCGCCGGGGGGCGGGGTCACAATGAGCAGTTCTTC | CASSMQGLAGGRGHNEQFF
NA | TRBJ1-2 | TRBV11-2 | few | 13 | TGTGCCAGCAGCTCCGGGGAGGGCTATGGCTACACCTTC | CASSSGEGYGYTF
TRBD1 | TRBJ2-7 | TRBV5-1 | many | 18 | TGCGCCAGCAGAGCCACGACAGCCGGGACAGGCAACTCCTACGAGCAGTACTTC | CASRATTAGTGNSYEQYF
NA | TRBJ2-3 | TRBV13 | many | 13 | TGTGCCAGCAACCCCCCCAGGGAAGGGACGCAGTATTTT | CASNPPREGTQYF
NA | TRBJ2-2 | TRBV9 | many | 14 | TGTGCCAGCAGCCCGAGGCCGCGAACCGGGGAGCTGTTTTTT | CASSPRPRTGELFF
NA | TRBJ2-7 | TRBV25-1 | many | 15 | TGTGCCAGCAGTGAATCGGAGCCACCCGGCTACGAGCAGTACTTC | CASSESEPPGYEQYF
NA | TRBJ2-7 | TRBV19 | many | 14 | TGTGCCAGTACCCCCGGCGGAGCCCCAAGCGAGCAGTACTTC | CASTPGGAPSEQYF
TRBD1 | TRBJ2-5 | TRBV19 | many | 14 | TGTGCCAGTAGTCCCTGGGACAGGCAAGAGACCCAGTACTTC | CASSPWDRQETQYF